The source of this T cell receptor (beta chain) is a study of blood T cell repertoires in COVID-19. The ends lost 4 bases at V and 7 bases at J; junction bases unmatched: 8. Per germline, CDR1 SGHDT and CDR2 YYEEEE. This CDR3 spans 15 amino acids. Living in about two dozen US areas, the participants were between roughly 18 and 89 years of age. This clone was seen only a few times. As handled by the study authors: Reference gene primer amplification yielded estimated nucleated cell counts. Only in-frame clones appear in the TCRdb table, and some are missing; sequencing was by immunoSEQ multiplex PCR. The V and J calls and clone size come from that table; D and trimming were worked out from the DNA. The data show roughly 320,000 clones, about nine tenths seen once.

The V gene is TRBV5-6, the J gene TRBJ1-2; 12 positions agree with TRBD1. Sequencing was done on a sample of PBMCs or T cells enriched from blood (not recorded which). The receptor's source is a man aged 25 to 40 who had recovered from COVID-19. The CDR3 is CASSPGQGAIFGYTF. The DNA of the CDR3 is TGTGCCAGCAGCCCGGGACAGGGGGCGATTTTTGGCTACACCTTC. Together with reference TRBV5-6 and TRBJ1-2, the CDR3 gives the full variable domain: DAGVTQSPTHLIKTRGQQVTLRCSPKSGHDTVSWYQQALGQGPQFIFQYYEEEERQRGNFPDRFSGHQFPNYSSELNVNALLLGDSALYLCASSPGQGAIFGYTFGSGTRLTVV.